A selection of T cell receptor beta chains follows, all from one sample in a study of shared clonotypes between healthy human individuals. TCRdb's table, derived via immunoSEQ multiplex PCR, lists solely in-frame clones and lacks some. Among about 380,000 clones listed, about 96% were seen once. Sequenced material: memory CD8+ T cells sorted from blood. These receptors all stem from a man aged 30 to 45 in good health. CDR3s include the opening cysteine and the closing phenylalanine or tryptophan. Fields, in order: clone size, V gene, J gene, D gene, CDR3 protein, CDR3 DNA. A D gene is named only where the DNA matches it firmly. Expanded clones get a size class; other rows say once, few or many, or leave the size out.

size: -
V: TRBV28
J: TRBJ1-2
D: -
CDR3: CASSSRDIYGYTF
DNA: TGTGCCAGCAGCTCCCGGGACATATATGGCTACACCTTC

size: -
V: TRBV2
J: TRBJ2-3
D: TRBD2
CDR3: CASSGGTSGSSDTQYF
DNA: TGTGCCAGCAGTGGTGGGACTAGCGGGAGTTCAGATACGCAGTATTTT

size: -
V: TRBV4-2
J: TRBJ2-3
D: TRBD2
CDR3: CASSQDEEAQRDFTDTQYF
DNA: TGTGCCAGCAGCCAAGATGAGGAGGCCCAGCGGGATTTCACAGATACGCAGTATTTT

size: -
V: TRBV7-9
J: TRBJ2-5
D: -
CDR3: CASSAYWVSGLLAEETQYF
DNA: TGTGCCAGCAGCGCGTACTGGGTTAGCGGTCTATTGGCCGAAGAGACCCAGTACTTC

size: -
V: TRBV30
J: TRBJ2-7
D: -
CDR3: CAWSGGPLGEQYF
DNA: TGTGCCTGGAGTGGGGGACCGCTCGGCGAGCAGTACTTC

size: -
V: TRBV7-8
J: TRBJ2-1
D: TRBD2
CDR3: CASSQPFDSGRFDEQFF
DNA: TGTGCCAGCAGCCAACCGTTTGATAGCGGGAGATTCGATGAGCAGTTCTTC

size: -
V: TRBV5-1
J: TRBJ2-7
D: TRBD2
CDR3: CASSGPGLEMTGLYEQYF
DNA: TGCGCCAGCAGCGGACCGGGACTAGAAATGACAGGACTCTACGAGCAGTACTTC

size: -
V: TRBV9
J: TRBJ2-7
D: -
CDR3: CASSVGAGTYEQYF
DNA: TGTGCCAGCAGCGTAGGTGCGGGAACCTACGAGCAGTACTTC

size: -
V: TRBV5-1
J: TRBJ1-3
D: -
CDR3: CASSSGNTIYF
DNA: TGCGCCAGCAGCTCGGGAAACACCATATATTTT

size: once
V: TRBV6-1
J: TRBJ2-7
D: -
CDR3: CASSRAGQGLYEQYF
DNA: TGTGCCAGCTCCCGGGCCGGGCAGGGATTGTACGAGCAGTACTTC

size: -
V: TRBV20-1
J: TRBJ2-3
D: -
CDR3: CSARVPDTQYF
DNA: TGCAGTGCTAGAGTGCCAGATACGCAGTATTTT

size: -
V: TRBV19
J: TRBJ1-3
D: -
CDR3: CASSMGGRPGNTIYF
DNA: TGTGCCAGTAGTATGGGAGGCAGACCTGGAAACACCATATATTTT

size: -
V: TRBV6-5
J: TRBJ2-5
D: -
CDR3: CASSYGGRETQYF
DNA: TGTGCCAGCAGTTACGGGGGGCGAGAGACCCAGTACTTC

size: -
V: TRBV19
J: TRBJ2-3
D: -
CDR3: CASSIKQGADTQYF
DNA: TGTGCCAGTAGTATCAAACAAGGGGCAGATACGCAGTATTTT

size: -
V: TRBV19
J: TRBJ1-5
D: -
CDR3: CASHMGLTYQPQHF
DNA: TGTGCCAGTCATATGGGGCTGACCTATCAGCCCCAGCATTTT

size: -
V: TRBV28
J: TRBJ1-2
D: TRBD1
CDR3: CASSLWTGGFGYTF
DNA: TGTGCCAGCAGTCTCTGGACAGGGGGCTTTGGCTACACCTTC

size: -
V: TRBV20-1
J: TRBJ2-1
D: -
CDR3: CSATNNEQFF
DNA: TGCAGTGCCACTAACAATGAGCAGTTCTTC

size: -
V: TRBV2
J: TRBJ2-2
D: TRBD2
CDR3: CASSTLAGANTGELFF
DNA: TGTGCCAGCAGTACTCTAGCGGGAGCTAACACCGGGGAGCTGTTTTTT

size: -
V: TRBV2
J: TRBJ2-7
D: -
CDR3: CASSGVYEQYF
DNA: TGTGCCAGCAGTGGCGTCTACGAGCAGTACTTC

size: -
V: TRBV25-1
J: TRBJ1-1
D: TRBD1
CDR3: CASNGQGTEAFF
DNA: TGTGCCAGCAATGGACAGGGCACTGAAGCTTTCTTT

size: -
V: TRBV18
J: TRBJ2-7
D: TRBD1
CDR3: CASSADRQVNF
DNA: TGTGCCAGCTCAGCGGACAGGCAAGTGAACTTC

size: -
V: TRBV10-3
J: TRBJ2-2
D: -
CDR3: CAIRGEPGELFF
DNA: TGTGCCATCAGGGGGGAGCCCGGGGAGCTGTTTTTT

size: -
V: TRBV30
J: TRBJ2-7
D: TRBD1
CDR3: CAWAETGAYEQYF
DNA: TGTGCCTGGGCCGAAACAGGGGCCTACGAGCAGTACTTC

size: -
V: TRBV5-1
J: TRBJ2-2
D: -
CDR3: CASSPGGTANTGELFF
DNA: TGCGCCAGCAGCCCAGGAGGGACAGCGAACACCGGGGAGCTGTTTTTT

size: -
V: TRBV19
J: TRBJ2-2
D: -
CDR3: CASSNVQSNTGELFF
DNA: TGTGCCAGTAGTAATGTACAGTCGAACACCGGGGAGCTGTTTTTT

size: once
V: TRBV9
J: TRBJ1-3
D: -
CDR3: CASSFTGISGNTIYF
DNA: TGTGCCAGCAGCTTCACAGGGATCTCTGGAAACACCATATATTTT

size: once
V: TRBV9
J: TRBJ2-2
D: -
CDR3: CASSVLTGELFF
DNA: TGTGCCAGCAGCGTATTGACCGGGGAGCTGTTTTTT

size: -
V: TRBV5-6
J: TRBJ2-1
D: TRBD1
CDR3: CASSLGGGRTGAHNEQFF
DNA: TGTGCCAGCAGCTTGGGAGGGGGTAGGACAGGGGCCCACAATGAGCAGTTCTTC

size: -
V: TRBV6-5
J: TRBJ1-4
D: TRBD1
CDR3: CASSYSTGGEKLFF
DNA: TGTGCCAGCAGTTACTCGACAGGGGGCGAAAAACTGTTTTTT

size: -
V: TRBV5-1
J: TRBJ2-5
D: -
CDR3: CASSFDGAQETQYF
DNA: TGCGCCAGCAGCTTCGACGGAGCCCAAGAGACCCAGTACTTC

size: -
V: TRBV6-1
J: TRBJ2-3
D: -
CDR3: CASSGLLLGYTDTQYF
DNA: TGTGCCAGCAGTGGACTCCTTTTGGGTTACACAGATACGCAGTATTTT

size: -
V: TRBV14
J: TRBJ2-5
D: -
CDR3: CASSQGGRETQYF
DNA: TGTGCCAGCAGCCAAGGAGGAAGAGAGACCCAGTACTTC

size: -
V: TRBV5-4
J: TRBJ1-3
D: -
CDR3: CASSLDGGNTIYF
DNA: TGTGCCAGCAGCTTGGACGGTGGAAACACCATATATTTT

size: -
V: TRBV10-3
J: TRBJ1-5
D: TRBD1
CDR3: CAISRDRDFTSNQPQHF
DNA: TGTGCCATCAGTCGGGACAGGGATTTCACTAGCAATCAGCCCCAGCATTTT

size: -
V: TRBV9
J: TRBJ2-1
D: -
CDR3: CASSGMDEQFF
DNA: TGTGCCAGCAGCGGAATGGATGAGCAGTTCTTC

size: -
V: TRBV29-1
J: TRBJ2-5
D: TRBD1
CDR3: CSVYRGQETQYF
DNA: TGCAGCGTATACAGGGGGCAAGAGACCCAGTACTTC

size: -
V: TRBV28
J: TRBJ1-4
D: TRBD1
CDR3: CASSPGQVNEKLFF
DNA: TGTGCCAGCAGTCCGGGACAGGTCAATGAAAAACTGTTTTTT

size: -
V: TRBV11-2
J: TRBJ2-7
D: TRBD2
CDR3: CASTHSGRGTYEQYF
DNA: TGTGCCAGCACCCATAGCGGGAGGGGAACCTACGAGCAGTACTTC

size: -
V: TRBV5-1
J: TRBJ2-5
D: TRBD2
CDR3: CASSLTSGPQETQYF
DNA: TGCGCCAGCAGCTTGACTAGCGGGCCCCAAGAGACCCAGTACTTC

size: -
V: TRBV28
J: TRBJ1-2
D: -
CDR3: CASSFGPLGGYTF
DNA: TGTGCCAGCAGTTTTGGGCCTCTAGGTGGCTACACCTTC

size: -
V: TRBV9
J: TRBJ2-2
D: TRBD1
CDR3: CASSATGGRSGGELFF
DNA: TGTGCCAGCAGCGCCACAGGGGGCCGGAGTGGCGGGGAGCTGTTTTTT

size: -
V: TRBV19
J: TRBJ1-2
D: TRBD1
CDR3: CASSRGQGIYGYTF
DNA: TGTGCCAGTAGTAGAGGACAGGGGATCTATGGCTACACCTTC

size: -
V: TRBV10-3
J: TRBJ2-1
D: TRBD1
CDR3: CATDQEQGSNEQFF
DNA: TGTGCCACCGATCAAGAACAGGGGAGCAATGAGCAGTTCTTC

size: few
V: TRBV19
J: TRBJ2-1
D: -
CDR3: CASSIGVSRSSSYNEQFF
DNA: TGTGCCAGTAGTATAGGGGTCTCTCGGTCCAGCTCCTACAATGAGCAGTTCTTC

size: once
V: TRBV12-5
J: TRBJ2-3
D: TRBD2
CDR3: CASGLGLAGDTQYF
DNA: TGTGCTAGTGGTTTGGGACTAGCGGGAGATACGCAGTATTTT

size: -
V: TRBV28
J: TRBJ2-7
D: TRBD2
CDR3: CASSSLIAGAGEQYF
DNA: TGTGCCAGCAGTTCCCTTATAGCGGGAGCGGGGGAGCAGTACTTC

size: -
V: TRBV9
J: TRBJ2-3
D: -
CDR3: CASSVAGSSDTQYF
DNA: TGTGCCAGCAGCGTAGCCGGGAGTTCAGATACGCAGTATTTT

size: -
V: TRBV13
J: TRBJ2-4
D: TRBD2
CDR3: CASSELAGGLLAKNIQYF
DNA: TGTGCCAGCAGCGAACTAGCGGGAGGCCTTCTAGCCAAAAACATTCAGTACTTC

size: -
V: TRBV6-5
J: TRBJ2-4
D: TRBD1
CDR3: CASSVSRGQNIQYF
DNA: TGTGCCAGCAGCGTCTCGAGGGGGCAAAACATTCAGTACTTC

size: -
V: TRBV29-1
J: TRBJ1-2
D: TRBD1
CDR3: CSDDRGEGYTF
DNA: TGCAGCGACGACAGGGGGGAAGGCTACACCTTC

size: -
V: TRBV27
J: TRBJ2-7
D: TRBD1
CDR3: CASSLWDRYEQYF
DNA: TGTGCCAGCAGTTTATGGGACAGGTACGAGCAGTACTTC

size: -
V: TRBV20-1
J: TRBJ1-2
D: -
CDR3: CSAPDIYGYTF
DNA: TGCAGTGCCCCGGACATTTATGGCTACACCTTC

size: -
V: TRBV7-9
J: TRBJ1-5
D: TRBD1
CDR3: CASTPTGTGGSQPQHF
DNA: TGTGCCAGCACCCCCACAGGGACAGGGGGCTCTCAGCCCCAGCATTTT

size: -
V: TRBV6-1
J: TRBJ2-7
D: -
CDR3: CASSESGADEQYF
DNA: TGTGCCAGCAGTGAAAGTGGGGCGGACGAGCAGTACTTC

size: -
V: TRBV7-8
J: TRBJ2-4
D: -
CDR3: CASSLFLTRSENIQYF
DNA: TGTGCCAGCAGCTTATTTCTAACTAGGTCGGAAAACATTCAGTACTTC

size: -
V: TRBV9
J: TRBJ2-7
D: TRBD2
CDR3: CASSVAASGGEQYF
DNA: TGTGCCAGCAGCGTAGCGGCTAGCGGGGGCGAGCAGTACTTC

size: -
V: TRBV5-1
J: TRBJ2-1
D: -
CDR3: CASSLVPRTPRDEQFF
DNA: TGCGCCAGCAGCTTGGTCCCACGTACCCCTAGGGATGAGCAGTTCTTC